The T cell receptor (beta chain) under discussion was sequenced for a study of Ad26.COV2.S vaccination and SARS-CoV-2 variants. In the study overall: Ad26.COV2.S given intramuscularly, once or twice 56 days apart.

Regarding treatment: about 20 received Ad26.COV2.S at low or high dose, single or two shots; roughly five received placebo; per-sample allocation not given. It was on day 63 after the first vaccine or placebo injection that samples were taken. Sequenced by immunoSEQ multiplex PCR; TCRdb stores in-frame clones only, minus some. This sample has roughly 400,000 clones; 90% occur once, and the top ten carry roughly 4.3%. Per the germline V gene, CDR1 is LNHDA and CDR2 is SQIVND (reference sequence). The V end was cut by 5 bases, the J end by 5 bases, with 13 bases between. This CDR3 is built from 13 residues.

This receptor was identified in a person aged 18-65 years who received the Ad26.COV2.S COVID-19 vaccine or a placebo. V usage is TRBV19 and J usage is TRBJ2-7; D might be TRBD1 (6 bases). The sample was peripheral blood, taken in a trial of Ad26.COV2.S vaccine versus placebo. The CDR3 spells CASSPHRVNEQYF. The CDR3 region has the DNA TGTGCCAGTAGTCCCCACAGGGTCAACGAGCAGTACTTC. The full variable domain, rest sourced from reference TRBV19 and TRBJ2-7, is DGGITQSPKYLFRKEGQNVTLSCEQNLNHDAMYWYRQDPGQGLRLIYYSQIVNDFQKGDIAEGYSVSREKKESFPLTVTSAQKNPTAFYLCASSPHRVNEQYFGPGTRLTVT.